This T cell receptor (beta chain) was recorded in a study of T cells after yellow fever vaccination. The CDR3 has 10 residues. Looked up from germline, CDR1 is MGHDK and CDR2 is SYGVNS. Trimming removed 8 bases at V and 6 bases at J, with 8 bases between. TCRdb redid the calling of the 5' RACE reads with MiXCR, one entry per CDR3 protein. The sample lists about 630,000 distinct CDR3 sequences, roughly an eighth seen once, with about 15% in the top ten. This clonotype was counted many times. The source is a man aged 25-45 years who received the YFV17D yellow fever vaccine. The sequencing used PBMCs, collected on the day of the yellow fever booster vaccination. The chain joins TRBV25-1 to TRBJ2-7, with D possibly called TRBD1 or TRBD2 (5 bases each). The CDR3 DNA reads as TGTGCCAGCGGGGGTGGCGAGCAGTACTTC. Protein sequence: CASGGGEQYF.